This TCR beta chain comes out of a study of cytomegalovirus exposure and HLA in healthy donors. The CDR3 is 14 amino acids. Germline loops: CDR1 SGDLS, CDR2 YYNGEE. V was pared by 4 bases and J by 1 base, with 10 bases between. The PCR made use of 60 Vbeta and 13 Jbeta primers. TCRdb keeps only in-frame clones here, not all; method: immunoSEQ multiplex PCR. The sample yields around 140,000 clones, about 80% seen once. The sample was PBMCs. The rearrangement joins TRBV9 to TRBJ2-3, with D possibly matching TRBD2 (5 bases). This receptor was taken from a man aged 35 to 55 in good health and CMV-seronegative. The CDR3 region is CASSPRRGTDTQYF. DNA for the CDR3: TGTGCCAGCAGCCCCCGGCGGGGCACAGATACGCAGTATTTT.